A single sample is the source of the 20 T cell receptor beta chains below, sequenced in a study of CXCR3-negative and CXCR3-positive naive CD8 T cells (dated by TCRdb to about 2019). The instrument given in TCRdb is NextSeq 550. The Human TCR Profiling Kit (MiLaboratory) was used to prepare UMI-labeled 5' RACE TRB cDNA libraries. With the reads reprocessed by TCRdb, a single entry stands for each CDR3 protein sequence and no DNA is reported. The sample's records list about 48,000 distinct CDR3 sequences. The ten top clones hold approximately 15% of the sample. The sample was memory CD8+ T cells from blood. This specimen's cell subset or site label, per the study, means: conventional CD8+ memory T cells (TMEM), sorted as controls. These receptors came from a human donor in good health. Some clones in this sample may be carry-over from other donors' samples.

The gene calls are TRBV12-3 or TRBV12-4 and TRBJ2-3. The CDR3 loop spans 14 amino acids. CDR3 region: CASSWANSADTQYF.

The chain is built from TRBV13 and TRBJ2-1; the TCRdb D gene call, TRBD1, has no DNA to confirm it. CDR3 length: 12 residues. Germline V gene lookup returns CDR1 PRHDT and CDR2 FYEKMQ (reference sequence). The CDR3 sequence: CASSLQGQGAIF. The full variable domain, completed using reference TRBV13 and TRBJ2-1, is AAGVIQSPRHLIKEKRETATLKCYPIPRHDTVYWYQQGPGQDPQFLISFYEKMQSDKGSIPDRFSAQQFSDYHSELNMSSLELGDSALYFCASSLQGQGAIFGPGTRLTVL.

V and J are TRBV29-1 and TRBJ2-1; the D gene TCRdb calls, TRBD2, cannot be checked with no DNA. CDR1 is SQVTM, CDR2 ANQGSEA, per germline. CDR3 length: 14 amino acids. CDR3 in amino acids: CSVGGGTSGNEQFF.

The J gene is TRBJ2-7, the V gene TRBV6-6; there is no DNA to check the TCRdb D call of TRBD1. This CDR3 is 14 amino acids long. The V gene's germline CDR1 is MNHNY and CDR2 SVGAGI (reference sequence). The chain's CDR3 is CASSAGTGPYEQYF.

This chain connects TRBV29-1 to TRBJ2-3; TCRdb designates TRBD2, a call that cannot be tested without DNA. The CDR3 is 19 residues long. CDR1 is SQVTM, CDR2 ANQGSEA, per germline. This CDR3 is CSVQGASGRAGFSPDTQYF.

V and J are TRBV12-3 or TRBV12-4 and TRBJ2-2; the TRBD1 assignment by TCRdb is unverifiable without DNA. This CDR3 has 15 amino acids. The CDR3 spells CASSGQVMNTGELFF.

The V gene is TRBV15, the J gene TRBJ1-1; the TCRdb call, TRBD1, lacks DNA for checking. The CDR3 loop spans 14 amino acids. Germline CDR1 reads LNHNV; CDR2 reads YYDKDF (reference sequence). CDR3 protein: CATSRDAPGTEAFF. Full variable domain (outside the CDR3, taken from reference TRBV15 and TRBJ1-1): DAMVIQNPRYQVTQFGKPVTLSCSQTLNHNVMYWYQQKSSQAPKLLFHYYDKDFNNEADTPDNFQSRRPNTSFCFLDIRSPGLGDTAMYLCATSRDAPGTEAFFGQGTRLTVV.

Here the CDR3 reads CASSPGTSVETQYF. V usage is TRBV18 and J usage is TRBJ2-5; the D gene TCRdb calls, TRBD2, cannot be checked with no DNA. The CDR3 runs 14 residues. CDR1 is KGHSH, CDR2 LQKENI, per germline.

V is TRBV10-3 and J is TRBJ1-2; TCRdb selects TRBD1, and the lack of DNA leaves this call unchecked. CDR1 ENHRY and CDR2 SYGVKD come from the germline V gene. There are 15 residues in the CDR3. The CDR3 here is CAIVEKPGHYLGYTF.

V is TRBV28 and J is TRBJ2-7; the TCRdb D gene call, TRBD2, has no DNA to confirm it. The germline CDR1 and CDR2 sequences are MDHEN and SYDVKM. This CDR3 has 14 amino acids. CDR3 sequence reads: CASSFVGEDYEQYF.

The chain employs TRBV4-3 and TRBJ2-7. Looked up from germline, CDR1 is LGHNA and CDR2 is YSLEER. The CDR3 has 15 residues. CDR3 sequence: CASSQSTGIAYEQYF.

The genes are TRBV12-3 or TRBV12-4 and TRBJ2-2; TCRdb returns TRBD1, unconfirmable since there is no DNA. CDR3 size: 14 residues. The chain's CDR3 is CASSALSNTGELFF.

The chain is built from TRBV29-1 and TRBJ2-7; the TCRdb call, TRBD1, lacks DNA for checking. The CDR3 contains 16 residues. Germline-derived CDR1 and CDR2 are SQVTM and ANQGSEA. CDR3 residues: CSVEDGTGTGIYEQYF.

The rearrangement joins TRBV9 to TRBJ2-2. This CDR3 region has 12 residues. Germline lookup yields CDR1 SGDLS and CDR2 YYNGEE. CDR3 region: CASSPKPGELFF.

The rearrangement joins TRBV7-9 to TRBJ2-4; TCRdb picks TRBD1, but there is no DNA to check that call. The germline gives CDR1 SEHNR, CDR2 FQNEAQ (reference sequence). The CDR3 covers 16 residues. CDR3 residues: CASSLRGDSAKNIQYF.

This sequence joins TRBV28 and TRBJ2-1; TCRdb's D call, TRBD1, is unchecked because there is no DNA. This CDR3 has 16 amino acids. CDR1 and CDR2 from the germline V gene are MDHEN and SYDVKM. The CDR3 spells CASSLLGQGFYNEQFF.

The CDR3 sequence is CASSMTGGGEQYF. The chain links TRBV12-3 or TRBV12-4 to TRBJ2-7; TCRdb calls TRBD1, which cannot be checked without DNA. This CDR3 is 13 amino acids long.

The V and J genes are TRBV4-2 and TRBJ1-1. CDR3 length: 13 amino acids. Germline loops: CDR1 LGHNA, CDR2 YNFKEQ. The chain's CDR3 is CASSQDWDSEAFF.

The rearrangement joins TRBV4-3 to TRBJ1-4; with no DNA, the TCRdb D assignment of TRBD1 cannot be verified. This CDR3 has 17 amino acids. Germline values: CDR1 LGHNA, CDR2 YSLEER. Here the CDR3 reads CASSQDTGILANEKLFF.

The chain couples TRBV5-1 to TRBJ2-2; with no DNA, the TCRdb D assignment of TRBD1 cannot be verified. The CDR3 is 13 residues long. Germline loops: CDR1 SGHRS, CDR2 YFSETQ. CDR3 residues: CASSLEGLGELFF.